These 16 T cell receptor beta chains were sequenced from one sample in a study of blood T cell repertoires in COVID-19. Libraries were prepared by immunoSEQ multiplex PCR; TCRdb keeps only in-frame clonotypes and omits some of them. The table shows under 300,000 clones, with around 83% occurring only once. The specimen sequenced was peripheral blood. The source is a woman aged 80 or over with acute or convalescent COVID-19.

The chain recombines TRBV28 with TRBJ2-7; D gene ambiguous. Trimming shortened V by 2 bases and J by 4 bases, and 12 bases separated the two germline ends. This CDR3 has 14 residues. The germline V gene encodes CDR1 MDHEN and CDR2 SYDVKM. The CDR3 sequence: CASSLDFSPYEQYF. CDR3 DNA: TGTGCCAGCAGTTTAGACTTTAGCCCTTACGAGCAGTACTTC.

The chain couples TRBV6-5 to TRBJ1-6; TRBD1 might be the D (6 bases). Trimming took off 4 bases at V and 6 bases at J, with 10 bases between the two ends. Per the germline V gene, CDR1 is MNHEY and CDR2 is SVGAGI. The CDR3 extends over 14 amino acids. The CDR3 DNA sequence: TGTGCCAGCAGTTCTTCAGGGGTTAATTCACCCCTCCACTTT. Residues: CASSSSGVNSPLHF.

This clone was seen a few times. The rearrangement links TRBV12-3 or TRBV12-4 to TRBJ1-5; TRBD1 is a possible D gene (5 bases). The CDR3 has 13 residues. Trimming took 5 bases from V and 4 from J, leaving 9 bases between them. The CDR3 sequence: CASSPPGNQPQHF. In DNA, the CDR3 is TGTGCCAGCAGTCCGCCAGGGAATCAGCCCCAGCATTTT.

The CDR3 coding sequence is TGTGCCTGGAACGCAGGGGCGCTGGACACTGAAGCTTTCTTT. Protein sequence: CAWNAGALDTEAFF. The chain recombines TRBV30 with TRBJ1-1, with D possibly matching TRBD1 (6 bases). Trimming took 4 bases from V and 3 from J, leaving 15 bases between them. Looked up from germline, CDR1 is GTSNPN and CDR2 is SVGIG (reference sequence). The CDR3 loop spans 14 amino acids. Full variable domain (outside the CDR3, taken from reference TRBV30 and TRBJ1-1): SQTIHQWPATLVQPVGSPLSLECTVEGTSNPNLYWYRQAAGRGLQLLFYSVGIGQISSEVPQNLSASRPQDRQFILSSKKLLLSDSGFYLCAWNAGALDTEAFFGQGTRLTVV.

This chain connects TRBV5-6 to TRBJ1-2; 7 nucleotides line up with TRBD1. The CDR3 loop spans 13 amino acids. Looked up from germline, CDR1 is SGHDT and CDR2 is YYEEEE. Trimming removed 2 bases from V and 7 bases from J; junction bases left unmatched: 5. The CDR3 DNA reads TGTGCCAGCAGCTTAGCCGGGACAGTTGGCTACACCTTC. This translates into CASSLAGTVGYTF. The full variable domain, rest sourced from reference TRBV5-6 and TRBJ1-2, is DAGVTQSPTHLIKTRGQQVTLRCSPKSGHDTVSWYQQALGQGPQFIFQYYEEEERQRGNFPDRFSGHQFPNYSSELNVNALLLGDSALYLCASSLAGTVGYTFGSGTRLTVV.

The rearrangement uses TRBV10-3 and TRBJ1-3; D gene uncertain. Germline V gene data show CDR1 as ENHRY and CDR2 as SYGVKD. The CDR3 is made up of 14 amino acids. The ends were cut back, 6 bases at V and 6 bases at J, with 15 bases in the middle. CDR3 DNA sequence: TGTGCCATCAGCCCCGATCCACTGATAAACACCATATATTTT. Its translation is CAISPDPLINTIYF.

The rearrangement joins TRBV14 to TRBJ2-2, with 7 bases identical to TRBD1. CDR3 length: 16 residues. V gave up 2 bases and J gave up 6 bases; unmatched junction bases: 9. CDR1 and CDR2 (germline): SGHDN, FVKESK. As DNA, the CDR3 is TGTGCCAGCAGCCAACGAAACCCCGGGACAGCCGGGGAGCTGTTTTTT. Its protein product is CASSQRNPGTAGELFF.

A few counts support this clone. The chain carries TRBV2 and TRBJ2-7; TRBD1 agrees at 10 bases. The CDR3 extends over 11 amino acids. The germline gives CDR1 SNHLY, CDR2 FYNNEI. J was trimmed by 11 bases and V by 9 bases; bases with no gene match: 7. CDR3 protein: CASEDRGMEYF. The CDR3 nucleotides are TGTGCCAGTGAGGACAGGGGGATGGAGTACTTC.

The J gene is TRBJ1-1, the V gene TRBV7-8, with unresolved D. Germline CDR1 reads SGHVS; CDR2 reads FQNEAQ. The CDR3 covers 14 residues. Trimming took 7 bases from V and 1 from J, leaving 13 bases between them. CDR3 protein: CASTLGETNTEAFF. CDR3 sequence (DNA): TGTGCCAGCACACTTGGGGAGACGAACACTGAAGCTTTCTTT.

The chain couples TRBV6-5 to TRBJ1-2, with D hard to call. The CDR3 length is 13 residues. V lost 6 bases and J 4 bases, leaving 12 bases between the germline ends. Per germline, CDR1 MNHEY and CDR2 SVGAGI. CDR3 protein: CASRLARSYGYTF. The DNA for the CDR3 is TGTGCCAGCAGACTAGCTAGGAGCTATGGCTACACCTTC.

The rearrangement uses TRBV29-1 and TRBJ2-7, with 12 bases that match TRBD1. CDR1 is SQVTM and CDR2 is ANQGSEA in the germline V gene. After removal of 7 bases from V and 4 bases from J, the junction contained 5 bases not matched to a gene. This CDR3 contains 13 residues. The DNA for the CDR3 is TGCAGCGCGGGGGACAGGGGGCTGTACGAGCAGTACTTC. Translation gives CSAGDRGLYEQYF.

The chain is built from TRBV2 and TRBJ2-2; no firm D call. Trimming took 6 bases from V and 0 from J, leaving 8 bases between them. The CDR3 spans 14 residues. Germline lookup yields CDR1 SNHLY and CDR2 FYNNEI. The CDR3 DNA sequence: TGTGCCAGCAGGCCGGAGACGAACACCGGGGAGCTGTTTTTT. Its translation: CASRPETNTGELFF.

The V call is TRBV7-9, the J call TRBJ2-1; TRBD2 agrees at 11 bases. In germline, CDR1 is SEHNR, CDR2 FQNEAQ (reference sequence). This CDR3 is built from 17 residues. The V segment lost 5 bases and the J segment 0 bases; nucleotides outside the gene matches: 6. The CDR3 DNA follows: TGTGCCAGCAGCACTAGCGGGGGCCCCAGCTCCTACAATGAGCAGTTCTTC. Protein sequence: CASSTSGGPSSYNEQFF. The whole variable domain, filled in from reference TRBV7-9 and TRBJ2-1, reads DTGVSQNPRHKITKRGQNVTFRCDPISEHNRLYWYRQTLGQGPEFLTYFQNEAQLEKSRLLSDRFSAERPKGSFSTLEIQRTEQGDSAMYLCASSTSGGPSSYNEQFFGPGTRLTVL.

This rearrangement joins TRBV7-9 to TRBJ1-1; a possible D gene is TRBD1 (5 bases). The length of the CDR3 is 11 residues. The germline V gene encodes CDR1 SEHNR and CDR2 FQNEAQ (reference sequence). V was pared by 6 bases and J by 8 bases, with 10 bases between. This chain's CDR3 is CASRGLGEAFF. In DNA, the CDR3 is TGTGCCAGCAGGGGACTGGGGGAAGCTTTCTTT.

The gene calls are TRBV28 and TRBJ1-5, with 8 nucleotides matching TRBD1. CDR3 length: 17 amino acids. Unmatched junction bases numbered 9, after V lost 3 bases and J lost 2 bases. In germline, CDR1 is MDHEN, CDR2 SYDVKM. CDR3 in DNA: TGTGCCAGCAGTTTCGGCAGGGGGCCAGTAGGCAATCAGCCCCAGCATTTT. Its translation is CASSFGRGPVGNQPQHF.

CDR3 DNA sequence: TGCGCCAGCAGCTTGGGACAGAAACACTCTGGAAACACCATATATTTT. This codes for CASSLGQKHSGNTIYF. V is TRBV5-1 and J is TRBJ1-3, with D tentatively TRBD1 (5 bases). The CDR3 is 16 amino acids. V shed 0 bases and J shed 0 bases, with 10 bases lying between them. CDR1 SGHRS and CDR2 YFSETQ come from the germline V gene.